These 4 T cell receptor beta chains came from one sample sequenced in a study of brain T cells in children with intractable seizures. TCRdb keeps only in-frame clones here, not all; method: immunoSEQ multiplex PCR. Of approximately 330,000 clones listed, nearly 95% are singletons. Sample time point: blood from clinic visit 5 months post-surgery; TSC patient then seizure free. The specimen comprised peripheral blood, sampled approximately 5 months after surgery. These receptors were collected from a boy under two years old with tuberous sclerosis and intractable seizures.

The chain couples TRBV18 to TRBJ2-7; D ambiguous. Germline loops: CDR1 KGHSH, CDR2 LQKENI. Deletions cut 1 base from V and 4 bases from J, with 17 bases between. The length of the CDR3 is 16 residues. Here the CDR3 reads CASSPRPGYLLYEQYF. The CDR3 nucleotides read TGTGCCAGCTCACCACGCCCCGGATATCTTCTATACGAGCAGTACTTC. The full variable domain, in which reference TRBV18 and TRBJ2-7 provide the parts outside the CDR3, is NAGVMQNPRHLVRRRGQEARLRCSPMKGHSHVYWYRQLPEEGLKFMVYLQKENIIDESGMPKERFSAEFPKEGPSILRIQQVVRGDSAAYFCASSPRPGYLLYEQYFGPGTRLTVT.

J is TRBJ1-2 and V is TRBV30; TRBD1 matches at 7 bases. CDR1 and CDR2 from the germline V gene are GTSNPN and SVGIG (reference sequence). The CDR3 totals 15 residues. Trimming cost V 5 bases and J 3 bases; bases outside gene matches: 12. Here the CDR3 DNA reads TGTGCCTGGCGTAAAACAGGGGTAGTGGACTATGGCTACACCTTC. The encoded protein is CAWRKTGVVDYGYTF.

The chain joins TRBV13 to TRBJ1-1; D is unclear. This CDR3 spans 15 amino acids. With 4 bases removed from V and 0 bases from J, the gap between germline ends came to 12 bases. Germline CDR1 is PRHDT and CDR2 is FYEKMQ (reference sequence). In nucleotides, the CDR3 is TGTGCCAGCAGCTCCGAGGATCGGGTGAACACTGAAGCTTTCTTT. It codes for CASSSEDRVNTEAFF.

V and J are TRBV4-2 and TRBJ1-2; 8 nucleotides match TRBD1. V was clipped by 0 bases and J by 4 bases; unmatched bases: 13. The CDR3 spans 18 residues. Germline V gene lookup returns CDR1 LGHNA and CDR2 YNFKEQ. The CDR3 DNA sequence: TGTGCCAGCAGCCAAGACCGACAGGGGAGGAGTACAGGCTATGGCTACACCTTC. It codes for CASSQDRQGRSTGYGYTF.